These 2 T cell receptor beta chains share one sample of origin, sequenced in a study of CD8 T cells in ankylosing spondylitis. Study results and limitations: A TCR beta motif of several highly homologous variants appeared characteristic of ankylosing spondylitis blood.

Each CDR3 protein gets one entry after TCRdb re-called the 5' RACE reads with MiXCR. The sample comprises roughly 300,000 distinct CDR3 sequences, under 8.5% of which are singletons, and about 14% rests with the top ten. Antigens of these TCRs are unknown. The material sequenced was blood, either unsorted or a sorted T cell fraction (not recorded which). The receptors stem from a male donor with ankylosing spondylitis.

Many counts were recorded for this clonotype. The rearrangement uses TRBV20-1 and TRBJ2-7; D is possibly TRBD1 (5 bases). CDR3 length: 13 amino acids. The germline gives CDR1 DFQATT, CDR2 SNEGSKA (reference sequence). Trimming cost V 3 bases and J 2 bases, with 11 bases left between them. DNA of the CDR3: TGCAGTGCTAGCCCGGACACGACCTACGAGCAGTACTTC. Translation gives CSASPDTTYEQYF.

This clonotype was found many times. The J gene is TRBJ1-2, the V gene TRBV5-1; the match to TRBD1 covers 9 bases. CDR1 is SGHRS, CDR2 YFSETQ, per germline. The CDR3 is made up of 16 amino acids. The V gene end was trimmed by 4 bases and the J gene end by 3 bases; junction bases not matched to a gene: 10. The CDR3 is CASSPVGTGTDYGYTF. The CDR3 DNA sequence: TGCGCCAGCAGCCCGGTTGGGACAGGGACTGACTATGGCTACACCTTC.